Presented here are 8 T cell receptor beta chains from one specimen sequenced in a study of cytomegalovirus exposure and HLA in healthy donors. PCR amplification relied on 60 Vbeta primers (plus 13 Jbeta primers). The protocol was immunoSEQ multiplex PCR, while the TCRdb copy is restricted to in-frame clones and leaves out a portion. This sample's clone table lists about 46,000 clones. Sequencing was done on a sample of PBMCs. These receptors were obtained from a woman aged 40 to 50 in good health and CMV-seronegative.

This chain connects TRBV6-1 to TRBJ2-2; 8 positions agree with TRBD2. CDR1 and CDR2 (germline): MNHNS, SASEGT. CDR3 length: 17 residues. The ends lost 4 bases at V and 2 bases at J; junction bases unmatched: 9. The CDR3 reads CASSVGWVAGNTGELFF. CDR3 coding DNA: TGTGCCAGCAGTGTGGGTTGGGTAGCGGGAAACACCGGGGAGCTGTTTTTT.

V and J are TRBV28 and TRBJ1-2; D is possibly TRBD1 (6 bases). Per germline, CDR1 MDHEN and CDR2 SYDVKM. Trimming shortened V by 4 bases and J by 4 bases, and 13 bases separated the two germline ends. The CDR3 runs 14 residues. The CDR3 DNA reads as TGTGCCAGCAGTTCCAAAATCAGGGGCTATGGCTACACCTTC. Translation gives CASSSKIRGYGYTF.

This chain joins TRBV2 and TRBJ2-4; a weak D match, TRBD2 (6 bases). Trimming pared 4 bases from V and 7 bases from J, leaving 14 bases between. This CDR3 has 14 amino acids. In germline, CDR1 is SNHLY, CDR2 FYNNEI. DNA of the CDR3: TGTGCCAGCAGTGCCCAAACTCTAGCGAACATTCAGTACTTC. It encodes CASSAQTLANIQYF.

This chain uses TRBV27 with TRBJ2-5; tentative D call: TRBD2 (5 bases). There are 15 residues in the CDR3. In germline, CDR1 is MNHEY, CDR2 SMNVEV (reference sequence). V shed 0 bases and J shed 4 bases, with 12 bases lying between them. The CDR3 bases are TGTGCCAGCAGTTTATCGTGGGGAGTTGCAGAGACCCAGTACTTC. Its protein is CASSLSWGVAETQYF.

The chain couples TRBV9 to TRBJ2-7, with D possibly TRBD1 on 6 matching bases. CDR3 length equals 15 residues. Trimming took off 10 bases at V and 6 bases at J, with 26 bases between the two ends. The germline V gene encodes CDR1 SGDLS and CDR2 YYNGEE. The CDR3 DNA reads as TGTGCCCATTCTTGTCCAGGACAGCATCTGGCCGAGCAGTACTTC. This sequence encodes CAHSCPGQHLAEQYF.

V and J are TRBV15 and TRBJ2-7; 8 positions match TRBD2. The CDR3 contains 14 residues. Germline V gene data show CDR1 as LNHNV and CDR2 as YYDKDF (reference sequence). After removal of 11 bases from V and 2 bases from J, the junction contained 11 bases not matched to a gene. CDR3 nucleotide sequence: TGTGCCTCTCGGGAGGGACTACTGACCTACGAGCAGTACTTC. Protein product: CASREGLLTYEQYF.

The chain joins TRBV11-2 to TRBJ2-7, with TRBD2 as a possible D gene (6 bases). The CDR3 is 14 residues long. The ends were cut back, 7 bases at V and 2 bases at J, with 15 bases in the middle. The germline gives CDR1 SGHAT, CDR2 FQNNGV. The CDR3 here is CASTLALYAYEQYF. CDR3 DNA sequence: TGTGCCAGCACCCTAGCGCTTTATGCCTACGAGCAGTACTTC.

The chain uses TRBV29-1 and TRBJ2-1, with 9 positions matching TRBD2. The CDR3 covers 13 residues. V gave up 2 bases and J gave up 9 bases; unmatched junction bases: 5. Germline V lookup: CDR1 SQVTM, CDR2 ANQGSEA. CDR3 bases: TGCAGCGTTGAACCGGGACTAGCTAGTGAGCAGTTCTTC. As protein: CSVEPGLASEQFF.